This entry lists 28 T cell receptor beta chains sequenced from one sample in a study of CD8 T cells in Susac syndrome. Random hexamers were used to reverse transcribe roughly 0.5 to 1 ug of RNA. In TCRdb, the immunoSEQ multiplex PCR reads were re-called with MiXCR into one record per CDR3 protein. Here the sample spans about 210,000 distinct CDR3 sequences, about 95% being singletons. The sequenced material came from CD4+ T cells from PBMCs. The receptors here all came from a human donor with multiple sclerosis.

The chain carries TRBV6-1 and TRBJ1-2, with D perhaps TRBD1 (6 bases). V gave up 4 bases and J gave up 4 bases, with 13 bases separating them. From germline, CDR1 is MNHNS and CDR2 SASEGT. This CDR3 is 14 amino acids long. The CDR3 loop reads CASSATGLTYGYTF. The CDR3 nucleotides are TGTGCCAGCAGTGCTACAGGGCTCACCTATGGCTACACCTTC.

This chain connects TRBV20-1 to TRBJ2-1; TRBD2 aligns across 10 bases. The germline CDR1 and CDR2 sequences are DFQATT and SNEGSKA (reference sequence). J gave up 3 bases and V 3 bases, and 11 bases lay outside the gene matches. The CDR3 loop spans 17 amino acids. The CDR3, as DNA: TGCAGTGCTAGCAGCGCTAGCGGGGGCCCAGTCTACAATGAGCAGTTCTTC. This sequence encodes CSASSASGGPVYNEQFF.

The gene calls are TRBV9 and TRBJ2-5; 7 bases line up with TRBD2. Germline CDR1 is SGDLS and CDR2 is YYNGEE. This CDR3 is built from 15 residues. Trimming cost V 2 bases and J 3 bases; bases outside gene matches: 7. Here the CDR3 DNA reads TGTGCCAGCAGCGTCGAGGGGCGGGGGAAAGAGACCCAGTACTTC. Protein product: CASSVEGRGKETQYF.

The rearrangement uses TRBV25-1 and TRBJ2-1; 12 bases fit TRBD1. The junction had 7 bases not matched to a gene; V was cut back by 7 bases and J by 9 bases. The CDR3 is 14 amino acids. Germline CDR1 and CDR2: MGHDK and SYGVNS. The CDR3 bases are TGTGCCAGCAAGCCCGGGACAGGGGGCGTTGAGCAGTTCTTC. Translated: CASKPGTGGVEQFF.

The genes are TRBV4-1 and TRBJ1-1; D gene ambiguous. The CDR3 has 16 residues. Looked up from germline, CDR1 is MGHRA and CDR2 is YSYEKL. The germline V and J ends were trimmed by 1 base and 2 bases, with 14 bases remaining between them. The CDR3 DNA follows: TGCGCCAGCAGCCAAGCCCAAGTTCAGAGTAACACTGAAGCTTTCTTT. This sequence encodes CASSQAQVQSNTEAFF.

The chain recombines TRBV29-1 with TRBJ2-1; D might be TRBD1 or TRBD2, each matching 5 bases. The CDR3 is 13 residues long. V dropped 1 base and J dropped 7 bases, with 11 bases sitting between them. Looked up from germline, CDR1 is SQVTM and CDR2 is ANQGSEA. The CDR3: CSVEGGSRNEQFF. CDR3 bases: TGCAGCGTTGAAGGGGGGAGTCGAAATGAGCAGTTCTTC.

The rearrangement uses TRBV7-2 and TRBJ1-2; 8 bases are shared with TRBD1. With 0 bases clipped from V and 2 bases from J, the junction kept 2 bases outside the gene matches. The length of the CDR3 is 15 residues. CDR1 is SGHTA, CDR2 FQGNSA, per germline. The CDR3 coding sequence is TGTGCCAGCAGCTTAGCCGGGACAGGAAACTATGGCTACACCTTC. It is translated as CASSLAGTGNYGYTF.

The CDR3, as DNA: TGTGCCACCAGCAGAAAAAACACCGGGGAGCTGTTTTTT. This translates into CATSRKNTGELFF. The rearrangement uses TRBV15 and TRBJ2-2; D remains ambiguous. Trimming cost V 2 bases and J 2 bases, with 3 bases left between them. This CDR3 has 13 amino acids. Germline CDR1 reads LNHNV; CDR2 reads YYDKDF (reference sequence).

The chain combines TRBV10-3 with TRBJ2-5, with 12 bases lining up with TRBD1. Germline CDR1 and CDR2: ENHRY and SYGVKD. V was pared by 10 bases and J by 1 base, with 4 bases of the junction left unmatched. The CDR3 sequence is 14 residues long. The DNA for the CDR3 is TGTGCCACCGGGACAGGGGGCTCCCAAGAGACCCAGTACTTC. It is translated as CATGTGGSQETQYF.

The chain is built from TRBV4-1 and TRBJ2-3; 10 positions match TRBD2. V was clipped by 4 bases and J by 8 bases; unmatched bases: 6. CDR1 and CDR2 from the germline V gene are MGHRA and YSYEKL. The CDR3 runs 14 residues. The CDR3 nucleotides are TGCGCCAGCAGCCCAGCGGGAGGGCGGAGTACGCAGTATTTT. It translates to CASSPAGGRSTQYF.

The gene calls are TRBV7-3 and TRBJ2-5, with 7 bases that match TRBD2. The germline gives CDR1 SGHTA, CDR2 FQGTGA. CDR3 size: 15 residues. V lost 1 base, J lost 5 bases, and 7 bases stayed unmatched. This CDR3 reads CASSLMGGSYETQYF. CDR3 nucleotides: TGTGCCAGCAGCTTAATGGGCGGGAGCTATGAGACCCAGTACTTC.

This chain connects TRBV7-9 to TRBJ2-7; the D gene is possibly TRBD2 (5 bases). CDR1 SEHNR and CDR2 FQNEAQ come from the germline V gene (reference sequence). The CDR3 sequence is 13 residues long. Trimming took off 4 bases at V and 3 bases at J, with 10 bases between the two ends. CDR3 residues: CASSSGSRYEQYF. For the CDR3, the DNA is TGTGCCAGCAGCTCGGGATCACGCTACGAGCAGTACTTC.

V and J are TRBV20-1 and TRBJ2-7, with D possibly TRBD2 on 5 matching bases. CDR1 DFQATT and CDR2 SNEGSKA come from the germline V gene (reference sequence). Trimming took 3 bases from V and 7 from J, leaving 7 bases between them. CDR3 size: 10 residues. Here the CDR3 reads CSASSGEQYF. The CDR3 DNA reads as TGCAGTGCTAGTTCGGGGGAGCAGTACTTC.

This clonotype was counted only a few times. The J gene is TRBJ2-3, the V gene TRBV7-9; 11 bases match TRBD2. CDR3 length: 15 amino acids. V trimming: 3 bases; J trimming: 1 base; junction bases outside the gene matches: 0. CDR1 is SEHNR and CDR2 is FQNEAQ in the germline V gene (reference sequence). The DNA of the CDR3 is TGTGCCAGCAGCTTGACTAGCGGGGGCACAGATACGCAGTATTTT. Translation: CASSLTSGGTDTQYF. Combining the CDR3 with reference TRBV7-9 and TRBJ2-3 gives the whole variable domain DTGVSQNPRHKITKRGQNVTFRCDPISEHNRLYWYRQTLGQGPEFLTYFQNEAQLEKSRLLSDRFSAERPKGSFSTLEIQRTEQGDSAMYLCASSLTSGGTDTQYFGPGTRLTVL.

The chain links TRBV7-2 to TRBJ1-5; D unresolved. The CDR3 extends over 16 amino acids. CDR1 is SGHTA, CDR2 FQGNSA, per germline. Trimming removed 1 base from V and 0 bases from J, with 10 bases in between. In DNA form, the CDR3 reads TGTGCCAGCAGCTTAGGAGGACTGTATAGCAATCAGCCCCAGCATTTT. Its translation is CASSLGGLYSNQPQHF.

This chain connects TRBV7-2 to TRBJ2-1, with TRBD1 matching 9 bases. CDR1 is SGHTA and CDR2 is FQGNSA in the germline V gene. The CDR3 extends over 16 amino acids. The V segment lost 4 bases and the J segment 7 bases; nucleotides outside the gene matches: 11. CDR3 DNA sequence: TGTGCCAGCAGCTCCAACAGGGGGCAAAACCGGAATGAGCAGTTCTTC. Residues: CASSSNRGQNRNEQFF.

This chain joins TRBV11-2 and TRBJ2-7; D is ambiguous. In germline, CDR1 is SGHAT, CDR2 FQNNGV. The length of the CDR3 is 13 residues. V dropped 4 bases and J dropped 3 bases, with 10 bases sitting between them. The CDR3 is CASSSSEYYEQYF. As DNA, the CDR3 is TGTGCCAGCAGCTCGTCAGAATACTACGAGCAGTACTTC. Full variable domain (remainder filled in from reference TRBV11-2 and TRBJ2-7): EAGVAQSPRYKIIEKRQSVAFWCNPISGHATLYWYQQILGQGPKLLIQFQNNGVVDDSQLPKDRFSAERLKGVDSTLKIQPAKLEDSAVYLCASSSSEYYEQYFGPGTRLTVT.

J is TRBJ2-5 and V is TRBV18; D possibly corresponds to TRBD1 (5 bases). Trimming took off 3 bases at V and 4 bases at J, with 9 bases between the two ends. This CDR3 is built from 13 residues. In germline, CDR1 is KGHSH, CDR2 LQKENI. The chain's CDR3 is CASSPAGRETQYF. DNA of the CDR3: TGTGCCAGCTCACCTGCAGGGCGAGAGACCCAGTACTTC.

The chain joins TRBV18 to TRBJ2-1, with 8 bases identical to TRBD1. The CDR3 covers 16 residues. Germline V gene sequence: CDR1 KGHSH, CDR2 LQKENI. V was clipped by 6 bases and J by 2 bases; unmatched bases: 9. CDR3 residues: CASSLDRGIAYNEQFF. In nucleotides, the CDR3 is TGTGCCAGCTCCCTAGACAGGGGCATCGCCTACAATGAGCAGTTCTTC. Full variable domain (outside the CDR3, taken from reference TRBV18 and TRBJ2-1): NAGVMQNPRHLVRRRGQEARLRCSPMKGHSHVYWYRQLPEEGLKFMVYLQKENIIDESGMPKERFSAEFPKEGPSILRIQQVVRGDSAAYFCASSLDRGIAYNEQFFGPGTRLTVL.

V gene TRBV10-3 combines with J gene TRBJ1-2; D perhaps matches TRBD1 (5 bases). Per germline, CDR1 ENHRY and CDR2 SYGVKD. The ends were cut back, 0 bases at V and 10 bases at J, with 15 bases in the middle. CDR3 length equals 14 residues. CDR3 loop: CAISESGGRTHYTF. For the CDR3, the DNA is TGTGCCATCAGTGAGTCCGGGGGACGGACACACTACACCTTC.

Only one count was recorded for this clonotype. This chain connects TRBV5-4 to TRBJ2-3; TRBD1 matches at 7 bases. CDR1 is SGHNT, CDR2 YYREEE, per germline (reference sequence). The V gene end was trimmed by 4 bases and the J gene end by 2 bases; junction bases not matched to a gene: 7. This CDR3 contains 15 residues. The CDR3 region is CASSKQGQTTDTQYF. As DNA, the CDR3 is TGTGCCAGCAGCAAACAGGGACAGACCACAGATACGCAGTATTTT.

This chain connects TRBV20-1 to TRBJ2-3; D could derive from TRBD1 or TRBD2 (5 bases each). The germline CDR1 and CDR2 sequences are DFQATT and SNEGSKA (reference sequence). The CDR3 runs 14 residues. The V gene lost 5 bases and the J gene lost 5 bases, with 17 bases spanning the gap. The CDR3 DNA reads as TGCAGTGCTCGCCCGGGACGGGGAAGAGATACGCAGTATTTT. Amino acids: CSARPGRGRDTQYF.

The J gene is TRBJ1-1, the V gene TRBV2; D possibly corresponds to TRBD1 (6 bases). The CDR3 covers 14 residues. Trimming pared 8 bases from V and 0 bases from J, leaving 13 bases between. CDR1 and CDR2 from the germline V gene are SNHLY and FYNNEI. The CDR3 bases are TGTGCCAGCGGGGCCGACAGGATGAACACTGAAGCTTTCTTT. This gives the protein CASGADRMNTEAFF.

This clonotype was observed a handful of times. The CDR3: CSARDRRANTEAFF. CDR3 DNA sequence: TGCAGTGCTAGAGATCGCAGGGCAAACACTGAAGCTTTCTTT. The V call is TRBV20-1, the J call TRBJ1-1, with D perhaps matching TRBD1 (5 bases). Per the germline V gene, CDR1 is DFQATT and CDR2 is SNEGSKA (reference sequence). V lost 0 bases and J 2 bases, leaving 10 bases between the germline ends. CDR3 length: 14 residues.

The CDR3 spells CATGAGSEKLFF. For the CDR3, the DNA is TGTGCCACGGGGGCGGGGAGTGAAAAACTGTTTTTT. The genes are TRBV10-3 and TRBJ1-4; D is possibly TRBD1 (6 bases). Trimming pared 10 bases from V and 7 bases from J, leaving 13 bases between. Germline V gene lookup returns CDR1 ENHRY and CDR2 SYGVKD. CDR3 length equals 12 residues.

The J gene is TRBJ2-2, the V gene TRBV6-5; D remains unclear. Per the germline V gene, CDR1 is MNHEY and CDR2 is SVGAGI. CDR3 length: 15 amino acids. V lost 1 base and J 2 bases, leaving 8 bases between the germline ends. The CDR3 region is CASSYFAGNTGELFF. The CDR3, as DNA: TGTGCCAGCAGTTACTTTGCCGGAAACACCGGGGAGCTGTTTTTT.

The chain has TRBV3-1 and TRBJ2-1, with 9 positions matching TRBD2. The V gene's germline CDR1 is LGHDT and CDR2 YNNKEL (reference sequence). V was clipped by 6 bases and J by 9 bases; unmatched bases: 6. The CDR3 is made up of 13 amino acids. The CDR3 protein is CASSPLAGLEQFF. The CDR3 DNA reads as TGTGCCAGCAGTCCTCTAGCGGGACTTGAGCAGTTCTTC.

The chain couples TRBV6-5 to TRBJ2-3, with 9 bases lining up with TRBD2. This CDR3 has 20 amino acids. CDR1 and CDR2 from the germline V gene are MNHEY and SVGAGI. V lost 2 bases to trimming and J lost 2 bases; unmatched junction nucleotides: 17. In DNA form, the CDR3 reads TGTGCCAGCAGTTACCCGGCCGGGGGAAGTCTAGCGGGGACCACAGATACGCAGTATTTT. This translates into CASSYPAGGSLAGTTDTQYF.